These T cell receptor beta chains were read from a single sample in a study of T cell responses to AZD1222 COVID-19 vaccine. TCRdb's copy holds only in-frame clones and misses some; the assay was immunoSEQ multiplex PCR. The sample has 100,000 to 150,000 clones; about 91% are singletons. The material sequenced was peripheral blood, taken 28 days after the second AZD1222 dose. Source of these receptors: an adult who received the AZD1222 COVID-19 vaccine. The CDR3 runs from the conserved cysteine through the conserved F or W. A D gene is named only where the DNA matches it firmly. Clone size is shown for a subset of rows, as once, few, many or a class of expanded clone.

v_call,j_call,d_call,clone_size,cdr3_nt,cdr3_aa
TRBV5-1,TRBJ2-5,TRBD2,NA,TGCGCCAGCAGCTACGGACTAGCGGGAGGACCGGAGACCCAGTACTTC,CASSYGLAGGPETQYF
TRBV7-8,TRBJ2-7,TRBD1,NA,TGTGCCAGCAGTTTCACAGGGGGCAATAACTACGAGCAGTACTTC,CASSFTGGNNYEQYF
TRBV18,TRBJ1-6,TRBD1,NA,TGTGCCAGCTCACCCGGGACAGTTTATAATTCACCCCTCCACTTT,CASSPGTVYNSPLHF
TRBV3-1/TRBV3-2,TRBJ1-1,NA,NA,TGTGCCAGCAGCCCGACCCGGGGGACTGAAGCTTTCTTT,CASSPTRGTEAFF
TRBV5-6,TRBJ1-1,TRBD1,once,TGTGCCAGCAGCCCCGGGACAGGGAACACTGAAGCTTTCTTT,CASSPGTGNTEAFF
TRBV7-9,TRBJ2-2,TRBD1,NA,TGTGCCAGCAGCCTAACAGGGGGCATATTTCGCGGGGAGCTGTTTTTT,CASSLTGGIFRGELFF
TRBV6-5,TRBJ1-1,NA,NA,TGTGCCAGCAGTTACCAGCAGGGGACCACTGAAGCTTTCTTT,CASSYQQGTTEAFF
TRBV18,TRBJ2-5,TRBD2,NA,TGTGCCAGCTCGCGTACTAGCGGGGGAGAGACCCAGTACTTC,CASSRTSGGETQYF
TRBV15,TRBJ1-1,NA,once,TGTGCCACCAGCAGTACCGCGAACACTGAAGCTTTCTTT,CATSSTANTEAFF
TRBV5-5,TRBJ1-1,NA,NA,TGTGCCAGCAGCAGCCCTCCATGGAACACTGAAGCTTTCTTT,CASSSPPWNTEAFF
TRBV6-5,TRBJ1-3,NA,NA,TGTGCCAGCAGAGACACGGGAGGAAACACCATATATTTT,CASRDTGGNTIYF
TRBV5-1,TRBJ2-1,NA,NA,TGCGCCAGCAGCTTGGCGGCTAGCGTGAATGAGCAGTTCTTC,CASSLAASVNEQFF
TRBV6-2/TRBV6-3,TRBJ2-5,NA,NA,TGTGCCAGCAGCCGGGACTGGACGGAGACCCAGTACTTC,CASSRDWTETQYF
TRBV29-1,TRBJ1-2,TRBD1,NA,TGCAGCGTCCGACAGGGGGCGGGCTATGGCTACACCTTC,CSVRQGAGYGYTF
TRBV7-3,TRBJ1-2,TRBD1,NA,TGTGCCAGCAGCTTGCCCGGGACAGGGGCTAACTATGGCTACACCTTC,CASSLPGTGANYGYTF
TRBV5-1,TRBJ2-5,NA,NA,TGCGCCAGCAGCTCGGCCGGGACGACGAAAGAGACCCAGTACTTC,CASSSAGTTKETQYF
TRBV3-1/TRBV3-2,TRBJ1-5,NA,few,TGTGCCAGCAGCCAAGACACAGCTAGCAATCAGCCCCAGCATTTT,CASSQDTASNQPQHF
TRBV28,TRBJ1-2,NA,NA,TGTGCCAGCAGGCCTTCTCCGGGGTTTGGGGGCTACACCTTC,CASRPSPGFGGYTF
TRBV7-2,TRBJ2-1,NA,NA,TGTGCCAGCAGCTTAGCTTATGTAGGGACAACCAACAATGAGCAGTTCTTC,CASSLAYVGTTNNEQFF
TRBV9,TRBJ2-3,NA,NA,TGTGCCAGCAGCGTAGCTACTAGCACAGATACGCAGTATTTT,CASSVATSTDTQYF
TRBV10-3,TRBJ2-6,TRBD2,NA,TGTGCCGCACGGGGAGGGGTCTCTGGGGCCAACGTCCTGACTTTC,CAARGGVSGANVLTF